The 10 T cell receptor beta chains listed next were all sequenced from one sample in a study of blood T cell repertoires in COVID-19. The repertoire was sequenced with immunoSEQ multiplex PCR; TCRdb's copy has only in-frame clones and lacks some. The sample contains roughly 410,000 clones, 75% to 90% of which appear only once. Sequencing was carried out using peripheral blood. These receptors came from a woman in her 40s with COVID-19, enrolled during active disease.

The chain couples TRBV3-1 (or the pseudogene TRBV3-2) to TRBJ2-1, with D perhaps TRBD2 (7 bases). The CDR3 is made up of 17 amino acids. Looked up from germline, CDR1 is LGHDT and CDR2 is YNNKEL (reference sequence). Trimming left V 3 bases short and J 4 bases short, with 19 bases between. The CDR3 DNA reads as TGTGCCAGCAGCCAGATGATGCGGGGGCCGCTGTACAATGAGCAGTTCTTC. Translated, it gives CASSQMMRGPLYNEQFF.

Only one count was recorded for this clone. The rearrangement joins TRBV10-3 to TRBJ2-5, with D maybe TRBD2 (5 bases). CDR3 size: 13 residues. In germline, CDR1 is ENHRY, CDR2 SYGVKD. V lost 3 bases to trimming and J lost 4 bases, with 9 bases between them. CDR3 amino acids: CAISEIAGETQYF. CDR3 nucleotides: TGTGCCATCAGTGAAATCGCGGGAGAGACCCAGTACTTC.

The CDR3 protein is CAINNAAGTEAFF. CDR3 in DNA: TGTGCCATCAATAACGCAGCGGGCACTGAAGCTTTCTTT. V is TRBV10-3 and J is TRBJ1-1; D is uncertain. The germline V gene has CDR1 ENHRY and CDR2 SYGVKD. CDR3 length: 13 residues. V was cut by 7 bases and J by 4 bases, with 13 bases left in between.

The chain uses TRBV12-3 or TRBV12-4 and TRBJ2-7; the D gene is possibly TRBD1 (6 bases). This CDR3 has 13 residues. Trimming left V 3 bases short and J 3 bases short, with 9 bases between. The CDR3 loop reads CASSLRQDYEQYF. In DNA, the CDR3 is TGTGCCAGCAGTTTGCGACAGGACTACGAGCAGTACTTC.

V usage is TRBV12-3 or TRBV12-4 and J usage is TRBJ1-3; no clear D gene. This CDR3 is built from 13 residues. V was trimmed by 7 bases and J by 0 bases, leaving 7 bases between them. As DNA, the CDR3 is TGTGCCAGCATGCCTAGCTCTGGAAACACCATATATTTT. Translating it yields CASMPSSGNTIYF.

This clone was seen a few times. V gene TRBV9 combines with J gene TRBJ2-5; D gene uncertain. The CDR3 consists of 13 residues. Deletions cut 0 bases from V and 4 bases from J, with 7 bases between. Germline V lookup: CDR1 SGDLS, CDR2 YYNGEE. CDR3 protein: CASSVGAGETQYF. The CDR3, as DNA: TGTGCCAGCAGCGTAGGGGCAGGAGAGACCCAGTACTTC.

This chain uses TRBV28 with TRBJ1-3; D is ambiguous. The CDR3 extends over 15 amino acids. From germline, CDR1 is MDHEN and CDR2 SYDVKM. The ends were cut back, 2 bases at V and 1 base at J, with 9 bases in the middle. The chain's CDR3 is CASSLGGDSGNTIYF. In DNA form, the CDR3 reads TGTGCCAGCAGTTTAGGTGGAGATTCTGGAAACACCATATATTTT.

The chain links TRBV28 to TRBJ1-2; D unresolved. Germline CDR1 reads MDHEN; CDR2 reads SYDVKM. The CDR3 has 13 residues. V shed 6 bases and J shed 0 bases, with 8 bases lying between them. This CDR3 is CASRSTPNYGYTF. The CDR3 DNA reads TGTGCCAGCAGGTCGACACCTAACTATGGCTACACCTTC.

The chain carries TRBV2 and TRBJ1-1, with TRBD1 matching 7 bases. Unmatched junction bases numbered 9, after V lost 3 bases and J lost 2 bases. Germline V gives CDR1 SNHLY, CDR2 FYNNEI. The CDR3 has 16 amino acids. The CDR3 sequence is CASSDGGGWINTEAFF. The CDR3 nucleotides read TGTGCCAGCAGTGACGGAGGGGGCTGGATTAACACTGAAGCTTTCTTT.

The chain links TRBV5-1 to TRBJ1-1; 7 bases match TRBD1. From germline, CDR1 is SGHRS and CDR2 YFSETQ. This CDR3 has 15 residues. The V and J ends lost 1 base and 3 bases, in that order; junction bases with no gene match: 6. CDR3 amino acids: CASSLQTGRDTEAFF. The CDR3 bases are TGCGCCAGCAGCTTGCAGACAGGGCGGGACACTGAAGCTTTCTTT.